This T cell receptor (beta chain) was observed in a study of T cell responses to AZD1222 COVID-19 vaccine. Study-wide findings and caveats: The reported proportion of spike-specific TCRs targeting unmutated variant regions was nearly half. White British donors predominated, females outnumbered males, and clonal diversity was possibly underestimated. The number of AZD1222 recipients seropositive at baseline was only 6 or 7.

Assay used: immunoSEQ multiplex PCR; TCRdb lists only in-frame clones, some missing. Of some 110,000 clones listed, almost 90% were seen once; the top ten hold over 4.5%. This clone was recorded a few times. Its antigen remains unidentified. Source: peripheral blood, taken on day 0 of AZD1222 vaccination. The source of this sequence is an adult in good health.

The CDR3: CASSLFGNRYNEQFF. DNA of the CDR3: TGTGCCAGCAGCCTATTCGGGAACCGATACAATGAGCAGTTCTTC. The chain joins TRBV3-1 (or the pseudogene TRBV3-2) to TRBJ2-1; a weak D match, TRBD2 (5 bases). The ends were cut back, 4 bases at V and 4 bases at J, with 14 bases in the middle. The germline V gene encodes CDR1 LGHDT and CDR2 YNNKEL (reference sequence). The CDR3 length is 15 residues.